This T cell receptor (beta chain) was documented in a study of T-cell memory formation after mild COVID-19. Study-level information: Across donors, TCR clusters were largely donor specific. Overall study results and limits: Later expanders leaned CD4+, whereas clones that contracted between day 15 and 85 were balanced CD4/CD8. For second-wave clones that peaked at day 37, SARS-CoV-2 specificity went unverified. CD4+ contracting clones were found mainly in CM and EM, and CD8+ ones in EMRA.

With V trimmed by 3 bases and J by 8 bases, 14 bases remained unmatched. This CDR3 is built from 17 residues. The V gene's germline CDR1 is LNHDA and CDR2 SQIVND (reference sequence). In the case of this clonotype: As yet, its antigen is unknown.

In TCRdb, the 5' RACE reads were re-called with MiXCR into one record per CDR3 protein. The repertoire holds about 470,000 distinct CDR3 sequences, 20% to 30% seen once, with 12% in the top ten. The V call is TRBV19, the J call TRBJ1-4, with TRBD1 matching 8 bases. The sequencing input was PBMCs or a T cell subset sorted from them (not recorded which). This TCR derives from an adult woman who had mild COVID-19 (a few samples of this study predate the infection). Cell type and time point are not known. The CDR3 protein is CASSIAADRGGGEKLFF. CDR3 nucleotides: TGTGCCAGTAGTATCGCGGCCGACAGGGGAGGAGGGGAAAAACTGTTTTTT.